This T cell receptor beta chain originates from a study of blood T cell repertoires in COVID-19. As for the study in general: The United States, Italy and Spain supplied acute and convalescent COVID-19 samples. Nucleic acid was either cDNA or gDNA, and it came from T cells, B-cell-depleted T cells, or PBMCs.

CDR1 and CDR2 (germline): SGHDT, YYEEEE. Trimming took 3 bases from V and 1 from J, leaving 13 bases between them. The CDR3 covers 15 residues. Under the authors' procedure: How many nucleated cells were present was estimated from reference gene primer amplification. Some clones are missing from TCRdb's copy, which holds only in-frame ones; the method was immunoSEQ multiplex PCR. The DNA gave D and trimming, while V, J and clone size come from that table. The data contain around 140,000 clones, 65% to 80% of them singletons. The V gene is TRBV5-6, the J gene TRBJ1-1; D is possibly TRBD1 (5 bases). This TCR derives from a man over 45 with acute or convalescent COVID-19. Sequenced input: peripheral blood. The CDR3 DNA reads TGTGCCAGCAGCTCCGAGACCAGGGAGAACACTGAAGCTTTCTTT. It encodes CASSSETRENTEAFF. The full variable domain, in which reference TRBV5-6 and TRBJ1-1 provide the parts outside the CDR3, is DAGVTQSPTHLIKTRGQQVTLRCSPKSGHDTVSWYQQALGQGPQFIFQYYEEEERQRGNFPDRFSGHQFPNYSSELNVNALLLGDSALYLCASSSETRENTEAFFGQGTRLTVV.